This T cell receptor (beta chain) was observed in a study of cytomegalovirus exposure and HLA in healthy donors. Study context: Approximately 200 million T cells yielded roughly 120 million unique TCR beta sequences in earlier analysis.

The donors (healthy individuals) were bone marrow donors. Worth noting for this clone: Its cognate antigen is unknown.

Researchers ran the PCR with 60 Vbeta and 13 Jbeta primers. Here immunoSEQ multiplex PCR was the method, and the copy in TCRdb shows in-frame clones only, minus some. The repertoire has under 150,000 clones, about four fifths of them found once; the top ten carry around 0.67%. Study-wide points: Later analysis indicated greater clonal expansion among HLA-associated TCR beta chains than among equally common other chains. Several of the most significant clusters appeared linked to common viral pathogens, based on a later analysis.

The sequencing sample was made of PBMCs. The clonotype was recovered from a young man in good health and CMV-seronegative.

In DNA, the CDR3 is TGTGCCAGCAGCCAAGACTTGGTAGGAGCCCGGTCCTACGAGCAGTACTTC. This encodes CASSQDLVGARSYEQYF. V gene TRBV4-2 combines with J gene TRBJ2-7; the D is unclear. V dropped 0 bases and J dropped 1 base, with 16 bases sitting between them. This CDR3 contains 17 residues. Germline V gene lookup returns CDR1 LGHNA and CDR2 YNFKEQ.